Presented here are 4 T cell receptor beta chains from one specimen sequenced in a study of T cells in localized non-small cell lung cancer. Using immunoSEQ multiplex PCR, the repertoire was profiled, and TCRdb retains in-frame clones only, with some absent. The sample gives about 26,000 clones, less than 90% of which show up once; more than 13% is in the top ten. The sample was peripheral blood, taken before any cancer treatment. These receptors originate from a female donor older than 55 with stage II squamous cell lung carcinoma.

DNA of the CDR3: TGTGCCAGCAGTTTTACGGGGGGATCTGAAAAACTGTTTTTT. Its protein is CASSFTGGSEKLFF. J is TRBJ1-4 and V is TRBV28, with D perhaps matching TRBD1 (5 bases). The CDR3 has 14 residues. The germline V and J ends were trimmed by 3 bases and 7 bases, with 12 bases remaining between them. CDR1 MDHEN and CDR2 SYDVKM come from the germline V gene.

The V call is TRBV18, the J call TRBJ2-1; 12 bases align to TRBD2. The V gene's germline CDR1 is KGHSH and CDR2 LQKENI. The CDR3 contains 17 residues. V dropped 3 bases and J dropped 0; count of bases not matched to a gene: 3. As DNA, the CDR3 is TGTGCCAGCTCACCGACTAGCGGGGGAACCTCCTACAATGAGCAGTTCTTC. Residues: CASSPTSGGTSYNEQFF.

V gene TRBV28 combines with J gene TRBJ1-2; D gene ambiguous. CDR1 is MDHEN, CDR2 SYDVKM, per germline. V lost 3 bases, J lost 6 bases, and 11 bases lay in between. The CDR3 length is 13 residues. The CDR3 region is CASSFREWNGYTF. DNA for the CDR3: TGTGCCAGCAGTTTTCGGGAGTGGAATGGCTACACCTTC.

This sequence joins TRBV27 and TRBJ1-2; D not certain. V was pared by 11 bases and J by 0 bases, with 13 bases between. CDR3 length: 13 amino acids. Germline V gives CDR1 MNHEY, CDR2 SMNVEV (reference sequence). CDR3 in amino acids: CAARASANYGYTF. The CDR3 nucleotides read TGTGCCGCCCGGGCTTCGGCTAACTATGGCTACACCTTC.